These 20 T cell receptor beta chains originate from one sample sequenced in a study of blood T cell repertoires in COVID-19 (dated by TCRdb to about 2020). Library preparation was by the immunoSEQ multiplex PCR assay. Held by TCRdb, this immuneACCESS table contains in-frame sequences only and omits some clones. Under half of the omission traces to an unresolved V gene where checked; the cause of the rest is unknown. In all, the sample holds over 130,000 clones, and approximately 86% of those were seen once. The top ten constitute roughly 5% of the sample. Sequencing used peripheral blood. The origin of the receptors is a human donor in a cohort sampled during active COVID-19.

The chain couples TRBV2 to TRBJ2-1; TRBD2 matches at 13 bases. CDR1 is SNHLY and CDR2 is FYNNEI in the germline V gene. The CDR3 is 14 amino acids. V was clipped by 8 bases and J by 7 bases; unmatched bases: 5. This CDR3 reads CASVRGLAGNEQFF. The DNA of the CDR3 is TGTGCCAGCGTCCGGGGACTAGCGGGAAATGAGCAGTTCTTC. Full variable domain (outside the CDR3, taken from reference TRBV2 and TRBJ2-1): EPEVTQTPSHQVTQMGQEVILRCVPISNHLYFYWYRQILGQKVEFLVSFYNNEISEKSEIFDDQFSVERPDGSNFTLKIRSTKLEDSAMYFCASVRGLAGNEQFFGPGTRLTVL.

The chain couples TRBV11-2 to TRBJ2-5, with 7 bases fitting TRBD1. The CDR3 has 14 residues. Trimming took 4 bases from V and 4 from J; bases not matched to a gene: 6. Germline loops: CDR1 SGHAT, CDR2 FQNNGV. CDR3 nucleotides: TGTGCCAGCAGCTCCCCCCCAGGGGGAGAGACCCAGTACTTC. This codes for CASSSPPGGETQYF. Variable domain in full (rest from reference TRBV11-2 and TRBJ2-5): EAGVAQSPRYKIIEKRQSVAFWCNPISGHATLYWYQQILGQGPKLLIQFQNNGVVDDSQLPKDRFSAERLKGVDSTLKIQPAKLEDSAVYLCASSSPPGGETQYFGPGTRLLVL.

The genes are TRBV7-3 and TRBJ2-3, with 7 bases aligning to TRBD2. The V gene's germline CDR1 is SGHTA and CDR2 FQGTGA. This CDR3 is built from 14 residues. After removal of 2 bases from V and 5 bases from J, the junction contained 4 bases not matched to a gene. The CDR3 nucleotides are TGTGCCAGCAGCTTAGCTAGCGGTAAAGATACGCAGTATTTT. Amino acid sequence: CASSLASGKDTQYF.

The chain links TRBV19 to TRBJ2-7; D gene unclear. Trimming removed 9 bases at V and 0 bases at J, with 15 bases between. Looked up from germline, CDR1 is LNHDA and CDR2 is SQIVND (reference sequence). The CDR3 extends over 14 amino acids. In nucleotides, the CDR3 is TGTGCCAGCTCCCCGGGTAGACTCTCCTACGAGCAGTACTTC. Residues: CASSPGRLSYEQYF.

This chain links TRBV28 with TRBJ2-6; D gene unclear. The CDR3 consists of 16 residues. Trimming removed 0 bases from V and 0 bases from J, with 6 bases in between. Per the germline V gene, CDR1 is MDHEN and CDR2 is SYDVKM. The CDR3 DNA is TGTGCCAGCAGTTTATGGGCCACCTCTGGGGCCAACGTCCTGACTTTC. This translates into CASSLWATSGANVLTF.

The chain couples TRBV19 to TRBJ1-1; D is perhaps TRBD1 (6 bases). V lost 7 bases, J lost 2 bases, and 14 bases lay in between. The germline V gene has CDR1 LNHDA and CDR2 SQIVND (reference sequence). CDR3 size: 14 residues. The CDR3 region has the DNA TGTGCCAGTACCCCCGGGACACCTAACACTGAAGCTTTCTTT. The encoded protein is CASTPGTPNTEAFF.

This chain joins TRBV19 and TRBJ1-4, with a weak D call TRBD1 (6 bases). Germline-derived CDR1 and CDR2 are LNHDA and SQIVND (reference sequence). Trimming removed 6 bases at V and 3 bases at J, with 17 bases between. This CDR3 has 16 residues. This CDR3 is CASSRTDSPPNEKLFF. The CDR3 DNA reads as TGTGCCAGTAGCCGGACAGATTCTCCTCCTAATGAAAAACTGTTTTTT.

The chain links TRBV15 to TRBJ2-7; 10 positions match TRBD1. The CDR3 has 14 residues. The ends lost 6 bases at V and 1 base at J; junction bases unmatched: 3. Per germline, CDR1 LNHNV and CDR2 YYDKDF (reference sequence). The CDR3, as DNA: TGTGCCACCAGTCGGGACAGGGGATCCTACGAGCAGTACTTC. Translated, it gives CATSRDRGSYEQYF.

This clone was detected only a few times. The chain has TRBV12-3 or TRBV12-4 and TRBJ2-5; D call uncertain. There are 12 residues in the CDR3. Trimming pared 3 bases from V and 4 bases from J, leaving 6 bases between. In DNA, the CDR3 is TGTGCCAGCAGTTTCCCCGGAGAGACCCAGTACTTC. This encodes CASSFPGETQYF.

The chain uses TRBV6-5 and TRBJ1-2; the match to TRBD1 covers 7 bases. Germline V gene data show CDR1 as MNHEY and CDR2 as SVGAGI. V lost 6 bases, J lost 8 bases, and 6 bases stayed unmatched. The CDR3 runs to 12 residues. This CDR3 reads CASRTGSFGYTF. The CDR3 DNA is TGTGCCAGCAGGACAGGGAGCTTCGGCTACACCTTC.

V and J are TRBV5-1 and TRBJ2-3; D is possibly TRBD2 (6 bases). V was trimmed by 4 bases and J by 3 bases, leaving 15 bases between them. This CDR3 contains 15 residues. Germline assignment: CDR1 SGHRS and CDR2 YFSETQ. CDR3 DNA: TGCGCCAGCAGCCCGCGATGGGGAGGAACAGATACGCAGTATTTT. Its translation: CASSPRWGGTDTQYF.

The rearrangement links TRBV6-1 to TRBJ2-7, with a weak D call TRBD2 (6 bases). The CDR3 contains 14 residues. Germline V lookup: CDR1 MNHNS, CDR2 SASEGT. V was trimmed by 0 bases and J by 5 bases, leaving 11 bases between them. The CDR3 region is CASSEAGGRDEQYF. The CDR3 DNA follows: TGTGCCAGCAGTGAAGCGGGGGGAAGGGACGAGCAGTACTTC.

The rearrangement joins TRBV29-1 to TRBJ2-3; 7 bases line up with TRBD2. Germline-derived CDR1 and CDR2 are SQVTM and ANQGSEA. The V and J ends lost 7 bases and 1 base, in that order; junction bases with no gene match: 5. The length of the CDR3 is 13 residues. The DNA of the CDR3 is TGCAGCGCGAAGCTAGCGGGCACAGATACGCAGTATTTT. Encoded protein: CSAKLAGTDTQYF.

The rearrangement joins TRBV14 to TRBJ2-1, with TRBD2 identical over 8 bases. The CDR3 covers 17 residues. From germline, CDR1 is SGHDN and CDR2 FVKESK. J gave up 9 bases and V 0 bases, and 13 bases lay outside the gene matches. The CDR3 protein is CASSQDFGGAYESEQFF. In nucleotides, the CDR3 is TGTGCCAGCAGCCAAGATTTCGGGGGGGCCTATGAGAGTGAGCAGTTCTTC. Complete variable domain (other parts from reference TRBV14 and TRBJ2-1): EAGVTQFPSHSVIEKGQTVTLRCDPISGHDNLYWYRRVMGKEIKFLLHFVKESKQDESGMPNNRFLAERTGGTYSTLKVQPAELEDSGVYFCASSQDFGGAYESEQFFGPGTRLTVL.

The chain is built from TRBV12-3 or TRBV12-4 and TRBJ2-7; perhaps TRBD2 as D (5 bases). The CDR3 runs 12 residues. V was trimmed by 3 bases and J by 4 bases, leaving 7 bases between them. CDR3 residues: CASSFPGYEQYF. CDR3 sequence (DNA): TGTGCCAGCAGTTTTCCGGGGTACGAGCAGTACTTC.

This clone appeared a few times. The rearrangement uses TRBV28 and TRBJ2-7; D is possibly TRBD1 (6 bases). V shed 5 bases and J shed 4 bases, with 18 bases lying between them. The CDR3 contains 15 residues. Germline V gene data show CDR1 as MDHEN and CDR2 as SYDVKM. The CDR3 loop reads CASSPSGTPFYEQYF. The CDR3 coding sequence is TGTGCCAGCAGTCCCTCCGGGACACCTTTTTACGAGCAGTACTTC. The complete variable domain, with remaining parts taken from reference TRBV28 and TRBJ2-7, reads DVKVTQSSRYLVKRTGEKVFLECVQDMDHENMFWYRQDPGLGLRLIYFSYDVKMKEKGDIPEGYSVSREKKERFSLILESASTNQTSMYLCASSPSGTPFYEQYFGPGTRLTVT.

This chain links TRBV7-2 with TRBJ1-2; D is undetermined. Looked up from germline, CDR1 is SGHTA and CDR2 is FQGNSA. The CDR3 spans 16 residues. V was pared by 5 bases and J by 4 bases, with 20 bases between. The CDR3 here is CASSLSTAGGIYGYTF. The CDR3 region has the DNA TGTGCCAGCAGCCTGTCCACCGCAGGAGGCATCTATGGCTACACCTTC.

This chain links TRBV5-1 with TRBJ2-3; the D is unclear. The germline CDR1 and CDR2 sequences are SGHRS and YFSETQ. The CDR3 is 12 amino acids. V gave up 4 bases and J gave up 0 bases, with 3 bases separating them. The CDR3 DNA is TGCGCCAGCAGCACTAGCACAGATACGCAGTATTTT. Translation gives CASSTSTDTQYF.

V usage is TRBV7-9 and J usage is TRBJ2-6; possible D gene TRBD2, 5 bases. Per germline, CDR1 SEHNR and CDR2 FQNEAQ (reference sequence). The CDR3 runs 17 residues. The V end was cut by 0 bases, the J end by 0 bases, with 9 bases between. The CDR3 sequence: CASSLALGSSGANVLTF. In DNA form, the CDR3 reads TGTGCCAGCAGCTTAGCGCTAGGGAGCTCTGGGGCCAACGTCCTGACTTTC.

This chain links TRBV5-4 with TRBJ2-1; 7 positions match TRBD1. The CDR3 runs 14 residues. V was clipped by 0 bases and J by 8 bases; unmatched bases: 5. The germline V gene encodes CDR1 SGHNT and CDR2 YYREEE (reference sequence). The CDR3 reads CASSLAWQGDEQFF. The CDR3 nucleotides are TGTGCCAGCAGCTTGGCATGGCAGGGGGATGAGCAGTTCTTC.